The T cell receptor beta chain under discussion was sequenced for a study of T cells in Graves' hyperthyroidism and ophthalmopathy. The definition of stable Graves' hyperthyroidism was no ophthalmopathy progression within 18 months. TCR beta CDR3 regions were amplified from RNA. An initial round of RT-PCR targeting the TCR CDR3 relied on the HTBI primer set. Via MiXCR, TCRdb re-called the multiplex PCR reads, giving one row per CDR3 protein. This repertoire shows about 560,000 distinct CDR3 sequences, roughly 17% found once; its top ten account for more than 15%. Concerning this clonotype: Its antigen remains unidentified.

Findings and caveats of the study: Most thyroid clonotypes expanded above 0.001 appeared in blood too.

Germline V gives CDR1 MNHEY, CDR2 SVGEGT. There are 14 residues in the CDR3. V was pared by 5 bases and J by 2 bases, with 12 bases between. The TCR was taken from a woman between 18 and 29 years old with Graves' hyperthyroidism. Sequencing was carried out using blood. The chain carries TRBV6-2 or TRBV6-3 and TRBJ2-5, with D possibly TRBD2 on 6 matching bases. The CDR3 sequence is CASSQGTLQETQYF. CDR3 nucleotide sequence: TGTGCCAGCAGTCAAGGGACTTTACAAGAGACCCAGTACTTC.